This T cell receptor (delta chain) derives from a study of Vδ1+ human thymocytes. General observations from the study: In the thymus, TRG and TRD repertoires looked highly polyclonal with Gaussian CDR3 lengths.

This clone was detected only a few times. The antigen remains unidentified. V lost 2 bases, J lost 7 bases, and 29 bases lay in between. The germline V gene has CDR1 TSWWSYY and CDR2 QGS. This CDR3 has 19 residues. Sequences come from RNA converted to cDNA by reverse transcription. The CDR3 regions were amplified by multiplex PCR from V-gene primers to a constant-region primer. With CATT, TCRdb re-called clones from the multiplex PCR reads. The sample lists about 75,000 delta-chain clones; approximately 37% were seen once. Source material: Vdelta1+ gamma-delta thymocytes from the thymus. Subset here: FACS-sorted CD3+ TCRalphabeta- TCRVdelta1+ TCRVdelta2- thymocytes. This TCR was sampled from a boy less than two years old who had congenital heart surgery. The V gene is TRDV1, the J gene TRDJ1; D is unresolved. CDR3 amino acids: CALGEGKPPSYRCWCKLIF. CDR3 nucleotides: TGTGCTCTTGGGGAAGGGAAACCCCCGTCATATCGTTGCTGGTGTAAACTCATCTTT.